The rows below give T cell receptor beta chains drawn from one sample of a study of T cells in Graves' hyperthyroidism and ophthalmopathy. MiXCR was run by TCRdb on the multiplex PCR reads, yielding one entry per CDR3 protein. The repertoire holds a few hundred thousand distinct CDR3 sequences, with approximately 14% as singletons. The sequencing input was blood. Receptor source: a woman aged 25 to 39 with Graves' hyperthyroidism. Both conserved end residues are part of each CDR3. D genes are given only for firm matches. Clone size is stated in some rows and not others, as once, few, many or a class when expanded.

>TRBD1|many|TRBV5-1|TRBJ2-7
TGCGCCAGCAGCCAAACAGGGGACCGCGAGCAGTACTTC
CASSQTGDREQYF
>NA|many|TRBV3-1|TRBJ1-5
TGTGCCAGCAGCCCGGGGCTATACAATCAGCCCCAGCATTTT
CASSPGLYNQPQHF
>TRBD2|NA|TRBV9|TRBJ2-1
TGTGCCAGCAGCGTAGCGGCGGGAGGGCCGGGAGGGCAGTTCTTC
CASSVAAGGPGGQFF
>NA|few|TRBV30|TRBJ2-7
TGTGCCTGGAGTGTACGGAACTACGAGCAGTACTTC
CAWSVRNYEQYF
>NA|NA|TRBV14|TRBJ2-5
TGTGCCAGCAGCCACTACGGGCTCGAGACCCAGTACTTC
CASSHYGLETQYF
>NA|many|TRBV13|TRBJ2-7
TGTGCCAGCAGACCAACTTCAGGGATTTACGAGCAGTACTTC
CASRPTSGIYEQYF
>NA|few|TRBV20-1|TRBJ2-1
TGCAGTGCTAGGGACGTTGGAAGCTCCTACAATGAGCAGTTCTTC
CSARDVGSSYNEQFF
>NA|many|TRBV19|TRBJ1-5
TGTGCCAGTAGTCCACCCTCGGGGAATCAGCCCCAGCATTTT
CASSPPSGNQPQHF
>TRBD1|many|TRBV3-1|TRBJ1-1
TGTGCCAGCAGCCAATTTGGCAGGGGGGATACTGAAGCTTTCTTT
CASSQFGRGDTEAFF
>TRBD1|many|TRBV18|TRBJ1-1
TGTGCCAGCTCACCTCAGGGGGCTACGGTTGCTGAAGCTTTCTTT
CASSPQGATVAEAFF
>TRBD2|NA|TRBV19|TRBJ2-5
TGTGCCAGTCCACTGAGACCCCCGGCGGGAGGGCCCCAAGAGACCCAGTACTTC
CASPLRPPAGGPQETQYF
>NA|many|TRBV12-3/TRBV12-4|TRBJ2-3
TGTGCCAGCAGTCGGAAGGTAGATACGCAGTATTTT
CASSRKVDTQYF